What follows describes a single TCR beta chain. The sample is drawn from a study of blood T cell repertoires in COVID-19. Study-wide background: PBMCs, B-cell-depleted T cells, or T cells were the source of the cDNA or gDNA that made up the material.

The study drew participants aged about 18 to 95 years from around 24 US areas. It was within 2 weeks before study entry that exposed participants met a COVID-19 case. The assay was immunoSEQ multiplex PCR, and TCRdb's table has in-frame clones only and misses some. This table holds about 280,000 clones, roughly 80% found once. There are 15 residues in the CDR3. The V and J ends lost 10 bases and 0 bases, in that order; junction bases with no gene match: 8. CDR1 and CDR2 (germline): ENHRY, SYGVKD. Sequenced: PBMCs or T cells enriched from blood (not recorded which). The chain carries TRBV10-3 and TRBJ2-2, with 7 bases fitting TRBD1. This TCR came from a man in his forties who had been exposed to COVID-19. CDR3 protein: CASSTQGSNTGELFF. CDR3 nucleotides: TGTGCCAGTTCGACACAGGGGTCGAACACCGGGGAGCTGTTTTTT.